The subject of this entry is one TCR beta chain. Its antigen is unidentified. This specimen belongs to a study of cytomegalovirus exposure and HLA in healthy donors. The study, taken as a whole, reports: A prior analysis recorded that most TCR beta V segments were productive about 87% or about 30% of the time. The majority of TCR sequences were rare, yet some public TCRs appeared in many donors. At a 0.05 false discovery rate, a later analysis found some 17,000 TCR beta sequences to be associated with HLA alleles. Later, TCR association rates were found to vary by HLA locus, highest for DRB1 and lowest for HLA-C.

J lost 6 bases, V lost 2 bases, and 7 bases had no gene match. The CDR3 sequence is 15 residues long. From germline, CDR1 is SNHLY and CDR2 FYNNEI. This PCR relied on a set of 60 Vbeta primers and 13 Jbeta primers. This table comes from immunoSEQ multiplex PCR, and its TCRdb copy is limited to in-frame clones, with some not included. The sample holds 110,000 to 150,000 clones, about 74% seen once. The clonotype comes from a woman aged 45-65 years in good health and CMV-seronegative. The chain has TRBV2 and TRBJ2-1, with TRBD2 matching 7 bases. The specimen was PBMCs. In DNA form, the CDR3 reads TGTGCCAGCAGTGAAAGTGGCGGGGGAGTCAATGAGCAGTTCTTC. This codes for CASSESGGGVNEQFF.